The subject of this entry is one T cell receptor (beta chain). The data belong to a study of T cell changes during pregnancy in multiple sclerosis. CDR1 and CDR2 from the germline V gene are MNHEY and SMNVEV (reference sequence). J gave up 8 bases and V 0 bases, and 14 bases lay outside the gene matches. There are 17 residues in the CDR3. This table comes from immunoSEQ multiplex PCR, and its TCRdb copy is limited to in-frame clones, with some not included. Of around 41,000 clones listed, about 90% are singletons. The chain couples TRBV27 to TRBJ1-2; 8 nucleotides line up with TRBD1. The source material was CD4+ T cells from peripheral blood mononuclear cells, sampled in the third trimester of pregnancy. This TCR was recovered from a female donor in good health, enrolled as a control in a pregnancy study. CDR3 coding DNA: TGTGCCAGCAGTTTATCCGGACAGGGTGGGAGGCCCAGGGGCTACACCTTC. This gives the protein CASSLSGQGGRPRGYTF.